The count of the clone carrying this T cell receptor beta chain is one. Its antigen is unknown. This may stem from a read error, because a much larger clone lies one nucleotide away. The data are from a study of breast tumors, draining lymph nodes, adjacent tissues. The lymph nodes were axillary draining lymph nodes from breast cancer patients. This CDR3 is 20 amino acids long. Germline assignment: CDR1 MNHNY and CDR2 SVGAGI (reference sequence). Trimming took 3 bases from V and 1 from J, leaving 22 bases between them. TCRdb recomputed calls from the multiplex PCR reads with MiXCR, one row per CDR3 protein. The table lists over 150,000 distinct CDR3 sequences, 31% of them singletons. Study results and caveats: Compared with lymph nodes, tumors were less diverse; compared with nontumor tissue, more. That most tumor T cells come from lymph nodes remained unproven. Luminal-like breast cancer showed significantly greater tumor-nontumor repertoire similarity than basal-like breast cancer did. Most tumor T cells seemingly derive from lymph node, then expand in tumor.

The chain joins TRBV6-6 to TRBJ2-6; TRBD1 is a possible D gene (6 bases). The receptor comes from a female donor with breast cancer. Some clones in this sample may be carry-over from other donors' samples. Sequencing was done on a sample of axillary lymph node tissue. The chain's CDR3 is CASSYRARGWGSSGANVLTF. The CDR3 DNA reads TGTGCCAGCAGTTATCGGGCCAGGGGATGGGGCTCATCTGGGGCCAACGTCCTGACTTTC.